What follows are 2 T cell receptor beta chains derived from one specimen sequenced in a study of tumor T cells in aggressive B-cell lymphoma. The method was immunoSEQ multiplex PCR; TCRdb's version includes in-frame clones alone and lacks a portion of them. The sample lists about 3,300 clones; about 89% were seen once. The sample taken for sequencing was tumor tissue. The receptors stem from an adult with diffuse large B cell lymphoma.

CDR3 nucleotides: TGTGCCAGCAGTGAAATTACCCACGGAGAGACTAATGAAAAACTGTTTTTT. Translating it yields CASSEITHGETNEKLFF. This rearrangement joins TRBV2 to TRBJ1-4; D unresolved. The CDR3 loop spans 17 amino acids. Deletions cut 2 bases from V and 2 bases from J, with 15 bases between. Germline V lookup: CDR1 SNHLY, CDR2 FYNNEI.

CDR3 residues: CASSLRPTARTEAFF. The CDR3 DNA reads as TGCGCCAGCAGCTTGAGACCCACGGCCAGGACTGAAGCTTTCTTT. V and J are TRBV5-1 and TRBJ1-1, with D unresolved. The CDR3 has 15 residues. Trimming shortened V by 1 base and J by 5 bases, and 15 bases separated the two germline ends. Germline lookup yields CDR1 SGHRS and CDR2 YFSETQ.